One and the same sample provided the 18 T cell receptor beta chains below, sequenced in a study of cytomegalovirus exposure and HLA in healthy donors. Researchers ran the PCR with 60 Vbeta and 13 Jbeta primers. Repertoires were generated with immunoSEQ multiplex PCR, while TCRdb's copy carries only in-frame clones and drops some. The table shows about 110,000 clones, with about 85% occurring only once. Sequencing used PBMCs. These TCRs come from a man over 45 in good health and CMV-seronegative.

With respect to this clone: This specimen includes other DNA sequences encoding the same CDR3. The CDR3 loop is CASSSPSYEQYF. The CDR3 coding sequence is TGTGCCAGCAGTTCCCCAAGCTATGAGCAGTACTTC. V and J are TRBV28 and TRBJ2-7; unclear D gene. Trimming removed 4 bases at V and 7 bases at J, with 11 bases between. The germline gives CDR1 MDHEN, CDR2 SYDVKM. The CDR3 length is 12 residues. The full variable domain, its missing parts supplied by reference TRBV28 and TRBJ2-7, is DVKVTQSSRYLVKRTGEKVFLECVQDMDHENMFWYRQDPGLGLRLIYFSYDVKMKEKGDIPEGYSVSREKKERFSLILESASTNQTSMYLCASSSPSYEQYFGPGTRLTVT.

The chain is built from TRBV5-6 and TRBJ2-1; D unclear. CDR1 and CDR2 from the germline V gene are SGHDT and YYEEEE. Trimming took off 0 bases at V and 0 bases at J, with 19 bases between the two ends. This CDR3 has 19 amino acids. CDR3 in amino acids: CASSLVGPNILSSYNEQFF. CDR3 sequence (DNA): TGTGCCAGCAGCTTGGTTGGGCCTAACATATTAAGCTCCTACAATGAGCAGTTCTTC. The full variable domain, its missing parts supplied by reference TRBV5-6 and TRBJ2-1, is DAGVTQSPTHLIKTRGQQVTLRCSPKSGHDTVSWYQQALGQGPQFIFQYYEEEERQRGNFPDRFSGHQFPNYSSELNVNALLLGDSALYLCASSLVGPNILSSYNEQFFGPGTRLTVL.

J is TRBJ2-1 and V is TRBV5-1; the D gene is possibly TRBD1 (6 bases). The germline gives CDR1 SGHRS, CDR2 YFSETQ. V was trimmed by 4 bases and J by 7 bases, leaving 21 bases between them. This CDR3 region has 16 residues. CDR3 bases: TGCGCCAGCAGCCCCCTAACAGGGTATCCCTCGAATGAGCAGTTCTTC. Its protein is CASSPLTGYPSNEQFF.

Of note for this clone: The same CDR3 can be traced to other DNA sequences in this sample. The chain recombines TRBV5-1 with TRBJ2-7, with 9 bases aligning to TRBD1. The CDR3 extends over 14 amino acids. Germline V gives CDR1 SGHRS, CDR2 YFSETQ. V lost 3 bases, J lost 3 bases, and 4 bases stayed unmatched. The CDR3 nucleotides read TGCGCCAGCAGCTCGACAGGGGGAAGCTACGAGCAGTACTTC. Protein product: CASSSTGGSYEQYF.

The gene calls are TRBV5-4 and TRBJ1-4; the match to TRBD1 covers 8 bases. The length of the CDR3 is 14 residues. Trimming cost V 2 bases and J 8 bases; bases outside gene matches: 5. CDR1 SGHNT and CDR2 YYREEE come from the germline V gene (reference sequence). The CDR3 DNA follows: TGTGCCAGCAGCTTCTACAGGGGGGACGAAAAACTGTTTTTT. Amino acid sequence: CASSFYRGDEKLFF.

This clone was observed a handful of times. The V gene is TRBV4-3, the J gene TRBJ2-1, with 8 positions matching TRBD1. V shed 0 bases and J 6 bases; nucleotides not matched to a gene: 7. The germline V gene encodes CDR1 LGHNA and CDR2 YSLEER. The CDR3 is made up of 16 amino acids. The CDR3 here is CASSQDSGGVANEQFF. The CDR3 bases are TGCGCCAGCAGCCAAGATTCAGGGGGCGTTGCCAATGAGCAGTTCTTC.

This clone is a singleton in its sample. The chain links TRBV18 to TRBJ1-5, with 9 positions matching TRBD1. Trimming removed 3 bases from V and 4 bases from J; junction bases left unmatched: 1. The CDR3 consists of 14 residues. The germline gives CDR1 KGHSH, CDR2 LQKENI. In DNA form, the CDR3 reads TGTGCCAGCTCACCGGGACAGGGTAATCAGCCCCAGCATTTT. As protein: CASSPGQGNQPQHF.

The chain uses TRBV27 and TRBJ2-7; the match to TRBD1 covers 10 bases. Germline CDR1 reads MNHEY; CDR2 reads SMNVEV (reference sequence). The CDR3 is made up of 15 amino acids. V trimming: 3 bases; J trimming: 5 bases; junction bases outside the gene matches: 7. The DNA for the CDR3 is TGTGCCAGCAGTTTCTCAAGGACAGGGGGAGACGAGCAGTACTTC. Residues: CASSFSRTGGDEQYF.

The chain carries TRBV29-1 and TRBJ2-7; D is perhaps TRBD1 (5 bases). Germline values: CDR1 SQVTM, CDR2 ANQGSEA. V gave up 4 bases and J gave up 5 bases, with 15 bases separating them. The CDR3 extends over 13 amino acids. Here the CDR3 DNA reads TGCAGCGTTGGGACACCCGGTCTGGACGAGCAGTACTTC. Protein sequence: CSVGTPGLDEQYF.

The chain employs TRBV5-6 and TRBJ2-7; the D gene is possibly TRBD2 (5 bases). The ends were cut back, 3 bases at V and 4 bases at J, with 14 bases in the middle. Germline loops: CDR1 SGHDT, CDR2 YYEEEE. The CDR3 consists of 14 residues. The CDR3 here is CASSSSWSQYEQYF. DNA for the CDR3: TGTGCCAGCAGCTCTAGCTGGAGTCAATACGAGCAGTACTTC.

The chain uses TRBV27 and TRBJ2-3, with 8 bases that match TRBD1. Germline V gene data show CDR1 as MNHEY and CDR2 as SMNVEV (reference sequence). The CDR3 totals 15 residues. The junction had 6 bases not matched to a gene; V was cut back by 6 bases and J by 1 base. CDR3 in DNA: TGTGCCAGCAGGGGGGACAGGCAACGCACAGATACGCAGTATTTT. Encoded protein: CASRGDRQRTDTQYF.

This chain links TRBV20-1 with TRBJ2-5; D is ambiguous. Trimming shortened V by 6 bases and J by 4 bases, and 9 bases separated the two germline ends. The CDR3 is 11 amino acids. Per the germline V gene, CDR1 is DFQATT and CDR2 is SNEGSKA (reference sequence). The CDR3 loop reads CSAPIGETQYF. The CDR3 coding sequence is TGCAGTGCCCCTATTGGAGAGACCCAGTACTTC.

The CDR3 DNA follows: TGCAGCGTTTATACAGGGTTGAGCACTGAAGCTTTCTTT. Translating gives CSVYTGLSTEAFF. The chain employs TRBV29-1 and TRBJ1-1, with a weak D call TRBD1 (6 bases). With 5 bases removed from V and 4 bases from J, the gap between germline ends came to 14 bases. The germline V gene encodes CDR1 SQVTM and CDR2 ANQGSEA. The CDR3 covers 13 residues.

The chain carries TRBV4-3 and TRBJ1-4; D unclear. V was cut by 1 base and J by 2 bases, with 11 bases left in between. The length of the CDR3 is 16 residues. CDR1 and CDR2 from the germline V gene are LGHNA and YSLEER. For the CDR3, the DNA is TGCGCCAGCAGCCAAGGAGGCGAGATGACTAATGAAAAACTGTTTTTT. It translates to CASSQGGEMTNEKLFF.

This chain joins TRBV7-8 and TRBJ1-6; 8 nucleotides line up with TRBD1. V was pared by 5 bases and J by 14 bases, with 14 bases of the junction left unmatched. CDR1 and CDR2 (germline): SGHVS, FQNEAQ. The CDR3 covers 15 residues. DNA of the CDR3: TGTGCCAGCAGCGACCTATGGGGGGGACAGGTCACCCTCCACTTT. Amino acids: CASSDLWGGQVTLHF.

The CDR3 DNA reads as TGTGCCAGCTCACCGAAGCTGGAGACCCAGTACTTC. Its translation: CASSPKLETQYF. The V gene is TRBV18, the J gene TRBJ2-5; no firm D call. CDR1 is KGHSH and CDR2 is LQKENI in the germline V gene. This CDR3 contains 12 residues. V lost 3 bases and J lost 5, with 7 bases in between.

V and J are TRBV6-5 and TRBJ1-1, with D perhaps matching TRBD1 (6 bases). Germline CDR1 MNHEY, CDR2 SVGAGI. V was clipped by 7 bases and J by 0 bases, with 15 bases between them. The CDR3 runs to 15 residues. CDR3 residues: CASKGGAVMNTEAFF. In DNA, the CDR3 is TGTGCCAGCAAGGGGGGGGCAGTCATGAACACTGAAGCTTTCTTT.

The rearrangement uses TRBV5-4 and TRBJ1-2, with D possibly matching TRBD1 (6 bases). The ends were cut back, 4 bases at V and 7 bases at J, with 20 bases in the middle. CDR3 length: 15 amino acids. The V gene's germline CDR1 is SGHNT and CDR2 YYREEE (reference sequence). The CDR3 nucleotides read TGTGCCAGCAGCCTTCCGGATGGGGGGGCTGGTGGCTACACCTTC. It translates to CASSLPDGGAGGYTF.